The 8 T cell receptor beta chains below come from one sample, sequenced in a study of Graves' ophthalmopathy and Graves' hyperthyroidism. The authors amplified TCR beta CDR3 regions from RNA transcripts. Investigators did first-round RT-PCR with HTBI primers, then second-round multiplex PCR. TCRdb ran MiXCR on the multiplex PCR reads and lists one entry per CDR3 protein. The sample records about 400,000 distinct CDR3 sequences, just over 15% being singletons. Specimen: peripheral blood. These receptors all come from a young woman with stable Graves' hyperthyroidism.

V gene TRBV19 combines with J gene TRBJ1-6; 9 nucleotides match TRBD1. In germline, CDR1 is LNHDA, CDR2 SQIVND (reference sequence). Losses at the gene ends were 5 bases for V and 9 bases for J; bases not matched to a gene: 11. CDR3 length: 16 residues. The CDR3 protein is CASSSPGQGRGSPLHF. CDR3 bases: TGTGCCAGTAGTTCTCCGGGACAGGGTAGAGGTTCACCCCTCCACTTT. The full variable domain, in which reference TRBV19 and TRBJ1-6 provide the parts outside the CDR3, is DGGITQSPKYLFRKEGQNVTLSCEQNLNHDAMYWYRQDPGQGLRLIYYSQIVNDFQKGDIAEGYSVSREKKESFPLTVTSAQKNPTAFYLCASSSPGQGRGSPLHFGNGTRLTVT.

This clonotype was found once. The rearrangement joins TRBV6-1 to TRBJ2-7; the D gene is possibly TRBD2 (7 bases). The V gene's germline CDR1 is MNHNS and CDR2 SASEGT. This CDR3 is 13 amino acids long. Trimming removed 8 bases at V and 4 bases at J, with 15 bases between. Here the CDR3 DNA reads TGTGCCAGCGCTTCGGGGGGCGGGTACGAGCAGTACTTC. It encodes CASASGGGYEQYF.

Worth noting for this clonotype: A read error may explain this, as a much larger clone is one base away. The V gene is TRBV5-4, the J gene TRBJ2-5; 7 positions match TRBD1. This CDR3 is 14 amino acids long. Germline CDR1 reads SGHNT; CDR2 reads YYREEE (reference sequence). The CDR3 DNA follows: TGTGCCAGCAGCGTCGACAGGGTAGAAGAGACCAAGTACTTC. Translation: CASSVDRVEETKYF.

This clonotype was detected once. The J gene is TRBJ1-1, the V gene TRBV18, with D unclear. This CDR3 contains 15 residues. The germline CDR1 and CDR2 sequences are KGHSH and LQKENI. Trimming took 5 bases from V and 4 from J, leaving 17 bases between them. For the CDR3, the DNA is TGTGCCAGCTCAGGGGTCCCGGGAGTTGGCACTGAAGCTTTCTTT. Protein product: CASSGVPGVGTEAFF.

J is TRBJ2-7 and V is TRBV6-1, with a weak D call TRBD2 (5 bases). Trimming stripped 3 bases from V and 0 bases from J, with 9 bases between. The CDR3 consists of 14 residues. Per the germline V gene, CDR1 is MNHNS and CDR2 is SASEGT. Here the CDR3 reads CASSEAGTSYEQYF. CDR3 in DNA: TGTGCCAGCAGTGAGGCGGGCACCTCCTACGAGCAGTACTTC.

This clonotype was found many times. The chain employs TRBV6-5 and TRBJ1-6, with a tentative D call TRBD1 (5 bases). The germline V and J ends were trimmed by 1 base and 6 bases, with 10 bases remaining between them. Germline V CDR1 and CDR2: MNHEY, SVGAGI. CDR3 length: 15 residues. The CDR3 DNA reads TGTGCCAGCAGTTACTTAGGACAACTTAATTCACCCCTCCACTTT. Amino acid sequence: CASSYLGQLNSPLHF.

This clonotype has ten or more counts. The chain has TRBV19 and TRBJ2-7; 11 bases are a match to TRBD1. Germline V CDR1 and CDR2: LNHDA, SQIVND (reference sequence). V trimming: 5 bases; J trimming: 4 bases; junction bases outside the gene matches: 13. The length of the CDR3 is 17 residues. Here the CDR3 DNA reads TGTGCCAGTAGTCCCTTACTTGGGACAGGGGGACTTTACGAGCAGTACTTC. This encodes CASSPLLGTGGLYEQYF.

This clonotype was found many times. The rearrangement joins TRBV20-1 to TRBJ2-5; a weak D match, TRBD1 (7 bases). Trimming cost V 6 bases and J 2 bases, with 10 bases left between them. The germline V gene has CDR1 DFQATT and CDR2 SNEGSKA (reference sequence). The CDR3 covers 12 residues. The CDR3 region is CSAAGQQETQYF. CDR3 nucleotide sequence: TGCAGTGCCGCGGGACAGCAAGAGACCCAGTACTTC.